This TCR beta chain was found in a study of blood T cell repertoires in COVID-19. Study background: Sites across the United States, Italy and Spain contributed samples from acute and convalescent COVID-19. T cells, B-cell-depleted T cells, or PBMCs provided the cDNA or gDNA that served as material.

Germline V gene lookup returns CDR1 SGHVS and CDR2 FNYEAQ. The CDR3 length is 15 residues. Trimming stripped 5 bases from V and 1 base from J, with 11 bases between. Authors' analysis steps: Amplification of reference gene primers provided the estimated nucleated cell counts. The assay was immunoSEQ multiplex PCR, and TCRdb's table has in-frame clones only and misses some. D and trimming come from the DNA, and the V and J calls and clone size come from that table. This repertoire shows approximately 190,000 clones, 88% found once; its top ten account for approximately 6%. The V call is TRBV7-6, the J call TRBJ1-4; D is perhaps TRBD1 (5 bases). The sequence derives from a man aged 35-49 years with active or convalescent COVID-19. The specimen was peripheral blood. DNA of the CDR3: TGTGCCAGCAGCGCCCAGGGAAAAACTAATGAAAAACTGTTTTTT. Amino acids: CASSAQGKTNEKLFF.